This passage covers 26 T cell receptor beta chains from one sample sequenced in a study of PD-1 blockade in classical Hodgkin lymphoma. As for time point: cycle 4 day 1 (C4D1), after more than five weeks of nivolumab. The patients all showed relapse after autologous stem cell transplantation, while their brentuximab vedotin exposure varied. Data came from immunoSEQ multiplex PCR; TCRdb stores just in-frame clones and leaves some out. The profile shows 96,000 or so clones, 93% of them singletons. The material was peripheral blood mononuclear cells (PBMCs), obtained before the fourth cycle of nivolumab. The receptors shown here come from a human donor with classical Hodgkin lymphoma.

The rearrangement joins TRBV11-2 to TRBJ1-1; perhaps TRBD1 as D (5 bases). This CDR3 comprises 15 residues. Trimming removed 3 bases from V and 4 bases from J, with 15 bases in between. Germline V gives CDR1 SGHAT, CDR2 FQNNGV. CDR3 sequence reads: CASSFGHQGSTEAFF. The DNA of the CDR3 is TGTGCCAGCAGCTTCGGACACCAAGGGAGCACTGAAGCTTTCTTT.

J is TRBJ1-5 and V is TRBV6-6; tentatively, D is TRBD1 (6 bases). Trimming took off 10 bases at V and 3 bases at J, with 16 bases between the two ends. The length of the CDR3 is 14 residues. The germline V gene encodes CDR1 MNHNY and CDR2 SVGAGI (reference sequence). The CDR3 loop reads CATSLRGNNQPQHF. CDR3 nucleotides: TGTGCCACTTCCTTGAGGGGGAACAATCAGCCCCAGCATTTT.

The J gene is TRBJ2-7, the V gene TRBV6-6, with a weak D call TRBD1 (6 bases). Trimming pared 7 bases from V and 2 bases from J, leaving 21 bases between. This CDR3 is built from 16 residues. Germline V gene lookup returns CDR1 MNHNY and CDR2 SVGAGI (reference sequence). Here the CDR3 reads CASTQLPVDRAYEQYF. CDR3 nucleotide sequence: TGTGCCAGCACCCAACTCCCGGTGGACAGAGCCTACGAGCAGTACTTC.

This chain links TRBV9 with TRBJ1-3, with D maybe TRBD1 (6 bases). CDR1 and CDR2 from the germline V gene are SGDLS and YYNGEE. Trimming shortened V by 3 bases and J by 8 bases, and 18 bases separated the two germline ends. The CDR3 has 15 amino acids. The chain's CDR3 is CASSGSGTSTDTIYF. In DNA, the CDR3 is TGTGCCAGCAGCGGCTCCGGGACATCAACCGACACCATATATTTT.

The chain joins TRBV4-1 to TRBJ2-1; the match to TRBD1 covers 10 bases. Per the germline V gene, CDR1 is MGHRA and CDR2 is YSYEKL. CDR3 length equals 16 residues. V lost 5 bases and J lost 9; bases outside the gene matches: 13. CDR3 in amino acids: CASSALLGQGRPEQFF. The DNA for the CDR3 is TGCGCCAGCAGCGCCCTCTTGGGACAGGGGCGTCCTGAGCAGTTCTTC.

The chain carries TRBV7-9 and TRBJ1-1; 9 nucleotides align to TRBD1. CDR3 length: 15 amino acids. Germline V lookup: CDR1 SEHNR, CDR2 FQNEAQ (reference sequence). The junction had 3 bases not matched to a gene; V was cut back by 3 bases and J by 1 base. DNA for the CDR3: TGTGCCAGCAGCTTGGGACAGGGCTCGAACACTGAAGCTTTCTTT. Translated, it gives CASSLGQGSNTEAFF. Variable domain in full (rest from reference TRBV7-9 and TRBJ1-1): DTGVSQNPRHKITKRGQNVTFRCDPISEHNRLYWYRQTLGQGPEFLTYFQNEAQLEKSRLLSDRFSAERPKGSFSTLEIQRTEQGDSAMYLCASSLGQGSNTEAFFGQGTRLTVV.

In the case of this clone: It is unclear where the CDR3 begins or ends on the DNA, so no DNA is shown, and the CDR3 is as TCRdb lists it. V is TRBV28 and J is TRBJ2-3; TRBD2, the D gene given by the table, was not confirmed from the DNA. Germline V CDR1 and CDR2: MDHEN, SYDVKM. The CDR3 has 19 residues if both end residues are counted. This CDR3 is CASSSSGLAGGLVSRTQYF.

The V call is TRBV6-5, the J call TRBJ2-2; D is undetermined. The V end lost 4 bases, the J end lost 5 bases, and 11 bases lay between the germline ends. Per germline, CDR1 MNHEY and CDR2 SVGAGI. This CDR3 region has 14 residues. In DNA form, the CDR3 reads TGTGCCAGCAGTTCCGGCCCCCAAACCGGGGAGCTGTTTTTT. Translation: CASSSGPQTGELFF.

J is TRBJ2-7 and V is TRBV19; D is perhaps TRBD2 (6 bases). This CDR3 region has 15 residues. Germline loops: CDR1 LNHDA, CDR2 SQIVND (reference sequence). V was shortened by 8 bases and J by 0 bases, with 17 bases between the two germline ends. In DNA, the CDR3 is TGTGCCAGTTCCCCGGCGGGACCAAGCTCCTACGAGCAGTACTTC. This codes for CASSPAGPSSYEQYF.

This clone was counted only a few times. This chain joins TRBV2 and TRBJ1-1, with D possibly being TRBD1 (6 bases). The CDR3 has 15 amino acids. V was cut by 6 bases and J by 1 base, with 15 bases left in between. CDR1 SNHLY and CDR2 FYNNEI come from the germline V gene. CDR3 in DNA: TGTGCCAGCAGAATTTCCCGGACAGAGAACACTGAAGCTTTCTTT. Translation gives CASRISRTENTEAFF. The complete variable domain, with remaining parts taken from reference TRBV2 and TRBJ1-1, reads EPEVTQTPSHQVTQMGQEVILRCVPISNHLYFYWYRQILGQKVEFLVSFYNNEISEKSEIFDDQFSVERPDGSNFTLKIRSTKLEDSAMYFCASRISRTENTEAFFGQGTRLTVV.

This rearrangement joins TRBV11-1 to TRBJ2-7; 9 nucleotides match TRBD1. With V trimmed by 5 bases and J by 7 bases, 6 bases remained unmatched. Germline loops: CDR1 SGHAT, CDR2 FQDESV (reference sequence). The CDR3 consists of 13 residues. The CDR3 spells CASSPGTGSEQYF. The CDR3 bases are TGTGCCAGCAGCCCCGGGACAGGGTCTGAGCAGTACTTC.

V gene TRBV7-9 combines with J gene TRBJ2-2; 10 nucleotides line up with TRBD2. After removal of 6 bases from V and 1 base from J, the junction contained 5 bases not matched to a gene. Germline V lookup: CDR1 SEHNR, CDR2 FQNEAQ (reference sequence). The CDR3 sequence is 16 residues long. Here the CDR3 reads CASRQLAGQNTGELFF. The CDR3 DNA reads TGTGCCAGCAGGCAACTAGCGGGACAGAACACCGGGGAGCTGTTTTTT.

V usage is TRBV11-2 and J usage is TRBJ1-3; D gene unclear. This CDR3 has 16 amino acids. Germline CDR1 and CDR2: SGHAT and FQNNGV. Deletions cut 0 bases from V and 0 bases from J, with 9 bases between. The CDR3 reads CASSLERPSSGNTIYF. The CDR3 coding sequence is TGTGCCAGCAGCTTAGAGCGCCCGAGCTCTGGAAACACCATATATTTT.

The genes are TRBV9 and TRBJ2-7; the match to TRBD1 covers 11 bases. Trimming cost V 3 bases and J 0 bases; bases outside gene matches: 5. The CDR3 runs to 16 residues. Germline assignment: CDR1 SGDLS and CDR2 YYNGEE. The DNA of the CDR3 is TGTGCCAGCAGCGCCACCGGGACAGGGGGCTCCTACGAGCAGTACTTC. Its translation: CASSATGTGGSYEQYF. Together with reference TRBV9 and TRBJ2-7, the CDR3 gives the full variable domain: DSGVTQTPKHLITATGQRVTLRCSPRSGDLSVYWYQQSLDQGLQFLIQYYNGEERAKGNILERFSAQQFPDLHSELNLSSLELGDSALYFCASSATGTGGSYEQYFGPGTRLTVT.

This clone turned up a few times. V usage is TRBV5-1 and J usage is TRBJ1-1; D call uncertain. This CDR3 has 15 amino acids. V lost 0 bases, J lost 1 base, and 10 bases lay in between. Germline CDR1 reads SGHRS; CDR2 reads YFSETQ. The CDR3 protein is CASSLALGKNTEAFF. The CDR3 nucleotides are TGCGCCAGCAGCTTGGCTCTCGGGAAGAACACTGAAGCTTTCTTT.

As DNA, the CDR3 is TGCGCCAGCAGCTTGGAACCGACTAGCGGGAGGGCCGGGGAGCTGTTTTTT. Translated, it gives CASSLEPTSGRAGELFF. The V and J genes are TRBV5-1 and TRBJ2-2; TRBD2 matches 14 bases. The CDR3 covers 17 residues. V dropped 0 bases and J dropped 6; count of bases not matched to a gene: 4. The germline V gene encodes CDR1 SGHRS and CDR2 YFSETQ.

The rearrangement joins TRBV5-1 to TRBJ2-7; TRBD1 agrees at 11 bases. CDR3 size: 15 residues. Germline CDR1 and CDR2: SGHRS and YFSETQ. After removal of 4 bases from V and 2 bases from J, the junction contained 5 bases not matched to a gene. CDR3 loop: CASSRGTGGAYEQYF. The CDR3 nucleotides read TGCGCCAGCAGCAGGGGGACAGGGGGAGCCTACGAGCAGTACTTC.

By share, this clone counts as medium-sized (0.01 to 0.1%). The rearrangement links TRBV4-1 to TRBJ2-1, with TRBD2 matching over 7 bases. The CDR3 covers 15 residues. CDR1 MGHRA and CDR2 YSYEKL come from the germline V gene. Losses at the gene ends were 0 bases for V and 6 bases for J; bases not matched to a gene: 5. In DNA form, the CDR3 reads TGCGCCAGCAGCCAAGAGGGCGGGAGTGTCAATGAGCAGTTCTTC. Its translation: CASSQEGGSVNEQFF.

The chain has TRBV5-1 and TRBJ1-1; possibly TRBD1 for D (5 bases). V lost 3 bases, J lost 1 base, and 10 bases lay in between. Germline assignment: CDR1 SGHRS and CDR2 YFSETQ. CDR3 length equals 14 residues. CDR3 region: CASSWRDGNTEAFF. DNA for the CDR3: TGCGCCAGCAGCTGGCGGGACGGGAACACTGAAGCTTTCTTT.

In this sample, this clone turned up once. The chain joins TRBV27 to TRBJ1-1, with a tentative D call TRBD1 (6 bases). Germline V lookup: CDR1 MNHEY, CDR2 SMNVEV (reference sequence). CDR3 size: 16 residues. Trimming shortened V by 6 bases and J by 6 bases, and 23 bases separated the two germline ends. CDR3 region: CASRSIDSRGNAEAFF. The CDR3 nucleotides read TGTGCCAGCAGATCGATCGACTCCAGGGGTAACGCTGAAGCTTTCTTT.

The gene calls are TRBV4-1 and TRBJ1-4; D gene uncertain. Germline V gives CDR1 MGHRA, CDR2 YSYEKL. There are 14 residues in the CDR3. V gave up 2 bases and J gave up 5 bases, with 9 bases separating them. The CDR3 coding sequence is TGCGCCAGCAGCCAATTAGTGGAGAATGAAAAACTGTTTTTT. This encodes CASSQLVENEKLFF.

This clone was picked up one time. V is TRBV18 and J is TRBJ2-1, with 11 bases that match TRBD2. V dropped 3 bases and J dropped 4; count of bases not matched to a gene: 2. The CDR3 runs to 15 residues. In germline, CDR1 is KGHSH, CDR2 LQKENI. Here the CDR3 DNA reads TGTGCCAGCTCACCCCTAGCGGGAGGTTACAATGAGCAGTTCTTC. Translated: CASSPLAGGYNEQFF. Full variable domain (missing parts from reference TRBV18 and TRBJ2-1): NAGVMQNPRHLVRRRGQEARLRCSPMKGHSHVYWYRQLPEEGLKFMVYLQKENIIDESGMPKERFSAEFPKEGPSILRIQQVVRGDSAAYFCASSPLAGGYNEQFFGPGTRLTVL.

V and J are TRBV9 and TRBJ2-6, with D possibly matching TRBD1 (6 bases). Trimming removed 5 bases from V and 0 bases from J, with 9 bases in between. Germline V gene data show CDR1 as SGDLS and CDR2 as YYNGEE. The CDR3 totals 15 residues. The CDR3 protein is CASSTGPSGANVLTF. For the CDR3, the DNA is TGTGCCAGCAGTACAGGGCCCTCTGGGGCCAACGTCCTGACTTTC.

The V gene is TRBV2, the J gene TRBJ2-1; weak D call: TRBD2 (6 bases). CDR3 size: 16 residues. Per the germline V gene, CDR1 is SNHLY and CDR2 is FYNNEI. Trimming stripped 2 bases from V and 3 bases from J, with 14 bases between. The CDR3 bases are TGTGCCAGCAGTGAATTTGGAGGGCTTTACTACAATGAGCAGTTCTTC. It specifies CASSEFGGLYYNEQFF.

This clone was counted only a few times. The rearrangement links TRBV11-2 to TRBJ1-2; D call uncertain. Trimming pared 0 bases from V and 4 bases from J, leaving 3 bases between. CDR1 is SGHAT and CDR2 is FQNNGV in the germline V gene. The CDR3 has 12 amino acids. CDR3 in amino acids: CASSLDRYGYTF. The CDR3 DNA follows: TGTGCCAGCAGCTTAGACCGCTATGGCTACACCTTC. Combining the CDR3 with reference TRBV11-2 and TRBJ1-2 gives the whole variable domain EAGVAQSPRYKIIEKRQSVAFWCNPISGHATLYWYQQILGQGPKLLIQFQNNGVVDDSQLPKDRFSAERLKGVDSTLKIQPAKLEDSAVYLCASSLDRYGYTFGSGTRLTVV.

CDR3 in DNA: TGTGCCACCAGACAGGGTTGGGGCACTGAAGCTTTCTTT. This sequence encodes CATRQGWGTEAFF. The J gene is TRBJ1-1, the V gene TRBV19, with TRBD1 identical over 7 bases. This CDR3 comprises 13 residues. V lost 10 bases, J lost 4 bases, and 9 bases stayed unmatched. Germline CDR1 is LNHDA and CDR2 is SQIVND (reference sequence).